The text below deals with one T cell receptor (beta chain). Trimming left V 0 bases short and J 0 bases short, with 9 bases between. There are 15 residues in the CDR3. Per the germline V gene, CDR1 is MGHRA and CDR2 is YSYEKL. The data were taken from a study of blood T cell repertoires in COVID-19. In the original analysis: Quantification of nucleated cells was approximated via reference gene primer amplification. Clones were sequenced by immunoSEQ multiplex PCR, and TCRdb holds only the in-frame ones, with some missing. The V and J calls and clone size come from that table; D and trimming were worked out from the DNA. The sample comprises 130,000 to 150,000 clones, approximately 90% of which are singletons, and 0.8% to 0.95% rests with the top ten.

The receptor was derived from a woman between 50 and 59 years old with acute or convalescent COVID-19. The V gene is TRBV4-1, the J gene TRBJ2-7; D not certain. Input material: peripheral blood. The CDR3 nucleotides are TGCGCCAGCAGCCAAGAGTCACAGTTCTCCTACGAGCAGTACTTC. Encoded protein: CASSQESQFSYEQYF.